This T cell receptor beta chain was identified in a study of PD-L1 blockade in urothelial cancer. Study overall: Blood analysis took place 3 weeks (second dose) and 6 weeks after treatment start.

V lost 6 bases to trimming and J lost 4 bases; unmatched junction nucleotides: 8. The CDR3 runs 15 residues. Germline-derived CDR1 and CDR2 are MDHEN and SYDVKM. PCRs each included synthetic TCR analog templates spiked in. Assay used: immunoSEQ multiplex PCR; TCRdb lists only in-frame clones, some missing. The sample gives over 65,000 clones, roughly 90% of which show up once; 4.5% is in the top ten. Regarding time point: pretreatment peripheral blood. Patients suffered from locally advanced or metastatic urothelial carcinoma. The study collected 1 to 8 samples per patient, pretreatment and on-treatment.

This chain connects TRBV28 to TRBJ2-7, with 11 bases aligning to TRBD2. Sequencing used PBMCs, obtained around atezolizumab (anti-PD-L1) treatment. The sequence derives from a man in his 70s with urothelial cancer. In DNA form, the CDR3 reads TGTGCCAGCAGCCCCACGGCTAGCGGGAGGTACGAGCAGTACTTC. The encoded protein is CASSPTASGRYEQYF.